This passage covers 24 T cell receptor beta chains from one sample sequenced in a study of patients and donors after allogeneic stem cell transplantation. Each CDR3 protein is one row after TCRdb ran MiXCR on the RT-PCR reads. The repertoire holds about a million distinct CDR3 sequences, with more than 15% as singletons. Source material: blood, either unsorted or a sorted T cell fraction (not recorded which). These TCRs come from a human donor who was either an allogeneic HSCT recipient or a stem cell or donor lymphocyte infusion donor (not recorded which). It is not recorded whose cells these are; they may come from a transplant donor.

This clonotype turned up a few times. The CDR3 spells CSAIRDYAQNEQFF. CDR3 DNA: TGCAGTGCCATTCGGGACTACGCCCAGAATGAGCAGTTCTTC. The rearrangement uses TRBV20-1 and TRBJ2-1, with 7 bases matching TRBD2. The CDR3 contains 14 residues. Germline CDR1 DFQATT, CDR2 SNEGSKA (reference sequence). J was trimmed by 7 bases and V by 6 bases; bases with no gene match: 12.

The CDR3 nucleotides are TGTGCCAGCAGTGACTCGACTGGGACGGTGTCTGGCTACACCTTC. Amino acid sequence: CASSDSTGTVSGYTF. The rearrangement uses TRBV6-4 and TRBJ1-2; the D gene is possibly TRBD1 (5 bases). V was shortened by 0 bases and J by 7 bases, with 15 bases between the two germline ends. Germline V gene sequence: CDR1 MRHNA, CDR2 SNTAGT. The CDR3 consists of 15 residues.

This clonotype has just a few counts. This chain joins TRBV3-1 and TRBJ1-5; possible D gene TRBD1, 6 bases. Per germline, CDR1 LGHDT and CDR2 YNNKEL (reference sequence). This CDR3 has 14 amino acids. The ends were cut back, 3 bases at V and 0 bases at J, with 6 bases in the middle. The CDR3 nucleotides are TGTGCCAGCAGCCAGGGGGCTAGCAATCAGCCCCAGCATTTT. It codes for CASSQGASNQPQHF.

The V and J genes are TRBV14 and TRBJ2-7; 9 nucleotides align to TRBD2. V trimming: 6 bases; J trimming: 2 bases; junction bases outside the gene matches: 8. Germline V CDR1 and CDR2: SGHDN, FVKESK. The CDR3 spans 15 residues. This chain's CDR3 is CASSPQRGDPYEQYF. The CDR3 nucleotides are TGTGCCAGCAGTCCTCAGCGGGGGGACCCCTACGAGCAGTACTTC.

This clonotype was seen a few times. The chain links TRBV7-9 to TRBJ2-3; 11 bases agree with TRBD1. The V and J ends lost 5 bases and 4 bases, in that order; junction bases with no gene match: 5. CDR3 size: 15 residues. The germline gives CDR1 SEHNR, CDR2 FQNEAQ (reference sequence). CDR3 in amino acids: CASSLDRGRSDTQYF. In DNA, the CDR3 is TGTGCCAGCAGCCTGGACAGGGGGCGTTCAGATACGCAGTATTTT.

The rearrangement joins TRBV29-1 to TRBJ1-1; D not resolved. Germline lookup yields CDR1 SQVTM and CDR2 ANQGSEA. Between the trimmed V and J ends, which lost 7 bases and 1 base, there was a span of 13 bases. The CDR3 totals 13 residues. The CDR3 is CSARGFSNTEAFF. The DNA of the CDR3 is TGCAGCGCCCGTGGGTTTTCGAACACTGAAGCTTTCTTT.

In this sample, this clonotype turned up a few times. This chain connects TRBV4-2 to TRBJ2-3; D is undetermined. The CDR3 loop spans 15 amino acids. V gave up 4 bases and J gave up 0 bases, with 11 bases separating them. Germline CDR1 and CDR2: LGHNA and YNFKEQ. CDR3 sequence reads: CASSPWTDSTDTQYF. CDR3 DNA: TGTGCCAGCAGCCCCTGGACCGATAGCACAGATACGCAGTATTTT.

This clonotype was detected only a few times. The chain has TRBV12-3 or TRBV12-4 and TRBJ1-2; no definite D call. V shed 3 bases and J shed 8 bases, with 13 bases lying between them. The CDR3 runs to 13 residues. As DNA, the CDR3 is TGTGCCAGCAGTTTCGGGGATAATGAGGGCTACACCTTC. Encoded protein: CASSFGDNEGYTF.

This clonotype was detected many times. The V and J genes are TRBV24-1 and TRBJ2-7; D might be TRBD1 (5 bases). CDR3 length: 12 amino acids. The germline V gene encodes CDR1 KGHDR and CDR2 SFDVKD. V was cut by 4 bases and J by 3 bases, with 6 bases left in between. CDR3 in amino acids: CATSDQGYEQYF. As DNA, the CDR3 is TGTGCCACCAGTGACCAGGGCTACGAGCAGTACTTC.

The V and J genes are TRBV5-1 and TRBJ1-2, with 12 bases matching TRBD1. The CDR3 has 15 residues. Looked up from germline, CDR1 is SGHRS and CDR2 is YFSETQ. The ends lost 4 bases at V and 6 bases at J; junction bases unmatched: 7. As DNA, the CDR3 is TGCGCCAGCAGCGCCGGGACAGGGGGCGCGAATGGCTACACCTTC. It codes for CASSAGTGGANGYTF.

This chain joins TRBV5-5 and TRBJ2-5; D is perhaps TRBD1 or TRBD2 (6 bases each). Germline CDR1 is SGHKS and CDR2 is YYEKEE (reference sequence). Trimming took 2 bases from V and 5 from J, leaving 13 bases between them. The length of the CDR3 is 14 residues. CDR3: CASSFIQGRETQYF. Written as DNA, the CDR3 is TGTGCCAGCAGCTTTATCCAGGGGAGGGAGACCCAGTACTTC. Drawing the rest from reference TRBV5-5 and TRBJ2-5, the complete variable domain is DAGVTQSPTHLIKTRGQQVTLRCSPISGHKSVSWYQQVLGQGPQFIFQYYEKEERGRGNFPDRFSARQFPNYSSELNVNALLLGDSALYLCASSFIQGRETQYFGPGTRLLVL.

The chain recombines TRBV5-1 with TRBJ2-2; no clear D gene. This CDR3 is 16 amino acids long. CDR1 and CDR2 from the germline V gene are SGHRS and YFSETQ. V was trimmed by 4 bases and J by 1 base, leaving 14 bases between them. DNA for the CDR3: TGCGCCAGCAGCCGCCTGGGCACAGTGAACACCGGGGAGCTGTTTTTT. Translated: CASSRLGTVNTGELFF.

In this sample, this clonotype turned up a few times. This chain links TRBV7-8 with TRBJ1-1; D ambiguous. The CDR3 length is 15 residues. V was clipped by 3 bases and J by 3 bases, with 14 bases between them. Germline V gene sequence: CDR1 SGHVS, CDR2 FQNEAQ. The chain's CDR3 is CASSFRGRSDTEAFF. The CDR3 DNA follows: TGTGCCAGCAGCTTCCGAGGGCGTTCGGACACTGAAGCTTTCTTT. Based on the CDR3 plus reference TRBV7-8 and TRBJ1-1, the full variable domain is GAGVSQSPRYKVAKRGQDVALRCDPISGHVSLFWYQQALGQGPEFLTYFQNEAQLDKSGLPSDRFFAERPEGSVSTLKIQRTQQEDSAVYLCASSFRGRSDTEAFFGQGTRLTVV.

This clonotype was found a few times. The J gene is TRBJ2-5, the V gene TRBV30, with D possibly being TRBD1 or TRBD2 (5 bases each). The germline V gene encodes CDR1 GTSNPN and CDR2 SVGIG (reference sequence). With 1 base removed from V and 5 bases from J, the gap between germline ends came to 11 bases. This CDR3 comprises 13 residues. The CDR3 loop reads CAWSAGNRETQYF. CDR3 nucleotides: TGTGCCTGGAGTGCGGGGAACAGGGAGACCCAGTACTTC.

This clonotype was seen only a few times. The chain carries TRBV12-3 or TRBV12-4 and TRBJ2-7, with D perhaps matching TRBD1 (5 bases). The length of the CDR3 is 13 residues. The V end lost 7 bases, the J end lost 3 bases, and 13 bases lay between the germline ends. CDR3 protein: CASTQGVSYEQYF. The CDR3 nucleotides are TGTGCCAGCACCCAAGGGGTTAGCTACGAGCAGTACTTC.

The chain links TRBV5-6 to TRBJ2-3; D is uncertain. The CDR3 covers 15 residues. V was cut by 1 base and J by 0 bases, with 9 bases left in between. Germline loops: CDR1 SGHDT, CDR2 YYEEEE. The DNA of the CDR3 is TGTGCCAGCAGCTTGCGACGCATTAGCACAGATACGCAGTATTTT. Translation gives CASSLRRISTDTQYF.

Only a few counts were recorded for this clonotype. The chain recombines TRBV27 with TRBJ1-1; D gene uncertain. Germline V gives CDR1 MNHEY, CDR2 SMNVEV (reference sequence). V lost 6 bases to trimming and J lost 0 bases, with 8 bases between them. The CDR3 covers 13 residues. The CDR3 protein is CASRMTMNTEAFF. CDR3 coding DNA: TGTGCCAGCAGAATGACCATGAACACTGAAGCTTTCTTT.

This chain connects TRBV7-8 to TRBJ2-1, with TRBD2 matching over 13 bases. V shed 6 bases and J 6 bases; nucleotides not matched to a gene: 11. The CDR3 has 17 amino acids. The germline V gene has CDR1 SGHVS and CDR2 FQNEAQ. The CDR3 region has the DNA TGTGCCAGCAGGCAAACTAGCGGGAGGGCCCCCGGCAATGAGCAGTTCTTC. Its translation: CASRQTSGRAPGNEQFF.

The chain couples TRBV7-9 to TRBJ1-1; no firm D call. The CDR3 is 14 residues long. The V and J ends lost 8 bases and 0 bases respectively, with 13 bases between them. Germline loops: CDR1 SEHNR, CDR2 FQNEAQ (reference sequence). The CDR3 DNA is TGTGCCAGCCGATGGGGAGATCTGAACACTGAAGCTTTCTTT. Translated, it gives CASRWGDLNTEAFF.

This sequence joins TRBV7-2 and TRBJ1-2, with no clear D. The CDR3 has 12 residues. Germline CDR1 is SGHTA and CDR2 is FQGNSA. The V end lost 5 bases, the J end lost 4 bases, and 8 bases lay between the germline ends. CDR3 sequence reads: CASSISLYGYTF. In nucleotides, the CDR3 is TGTGCCAGCAGCATTTCACTCTATGGCTACACCTTC.

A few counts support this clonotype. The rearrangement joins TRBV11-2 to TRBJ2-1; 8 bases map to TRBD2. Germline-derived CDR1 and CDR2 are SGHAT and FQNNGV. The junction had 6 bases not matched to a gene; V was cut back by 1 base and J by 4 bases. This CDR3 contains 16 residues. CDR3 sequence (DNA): TGTGCCAGCAGCTTAGGTCGGGAGGGCCGGTACAATGAGCAGTTCTTC. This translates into CASSLGREGRYNEQFF.

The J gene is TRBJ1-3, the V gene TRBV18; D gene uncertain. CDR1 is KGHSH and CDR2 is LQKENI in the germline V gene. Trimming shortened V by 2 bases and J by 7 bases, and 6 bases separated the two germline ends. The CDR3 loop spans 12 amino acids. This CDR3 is CASSPELNTIYF. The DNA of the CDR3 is TGTGCCAGCTCACCAGAACTCAACACCATATATTTT.

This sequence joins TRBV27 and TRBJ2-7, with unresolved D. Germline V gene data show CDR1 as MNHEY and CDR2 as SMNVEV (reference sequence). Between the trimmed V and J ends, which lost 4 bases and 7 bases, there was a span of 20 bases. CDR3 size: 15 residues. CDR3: CASSSPGHPNGEQYF. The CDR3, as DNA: TGTGCCAGCAGTTCACCGGGCCATCCCAATGGTGAGCAGTACTTC.

The CDR3 nucleotides are TGCGCCAGCAGGCAGGGCTTCTCCTACAATGAGCAGTTCTTC. Its translation is CASRQGFSYNEQFF. V gene TRBV5-1 combines with J gene TRBJ2-1; D is perhaps TRBD1 (5 bases). Per the germline V gene, CDR1 is SGHRS and CDR2 is YFSETQ. The CDR3 sequence is 14 residues long. Trimming took off 5 bases at V and 0 bases at J, with 9 bases between the two ends.